Following are 8 T cell receptor beta chains from one sample sequenced in a study of blood T cell repertoires in COVID-19. Produced via immunoSEQ multiplex PCR; TCRdb's table is partial and in-frame only. The data contain roughly 200,000 clones, 83% of them seen just once; the ten biggest clones take up approximately 4.8%. The sample comprised PBMCs or T cells enriched from blood (not recorded which). The receptors stem from a woman in her forties or fifties who had been exposed to COVID-19.

The V gene is TRBV28, the J gene TRBJ1-1; TRBD1 matches 7 bases. This CDR3 is built from 15 residues. Germline CDR1 and CDR2: MDHEN and SYDVKM. V was pared by 5 bases and J by 0 bases, with 6 bases of the junction left unmatched. CDR3 DNA sequence: TGTGCCAGCAGTCTCCCGACAGGGATGAACACTGAAGCTTTCTTT. The encoded protein is CASSLPTGMNTEAFF. Complete variable domain (other parts from reference TRBV28 and TRBJ1-1): DVKVTQSSRYLVKRTGEKVFLECVQDMDHENMFWYRQDPGLGLRLIYFSYDVKMKEKGDIPEGYSVSREKKERFSLILESASTNQTSMYLCASSLPTGMNTEAFFGQGTRLTVV.

The rearrangement joins TRBV7-9 to TRBJ2-2; D may be TRBD1 (6 bases). Trimming removed 0 bases at V and 9 bases at J, with 14 bases between. This CDR3 is 15 amino acids long. The germline gives CDR1 SEHNR, CDR2 FQNEAQ (reference sequence). The CDR3 bases are TGTGCCAGCAGCTTAGCCAGGGCAGGGGTACGGGAGCTGTTTTTT. Its protein is CASSLARAGVRELFF.

The V call is TRBV7-9, the J call TRBJ2-3; D is perhaps TRBD2 (7 bases). Germline V gives CDR1 SEHNR, CDR2 FQNEAQ (reference sequence). The CDR3 consists of 16 residues. The V gene lost 0 bases and the J gene lost 0 bases, with 10 bases spanning the gap. The CDR3 DNA is TGTGCCAGCAGCTTAGCGGGGGGGGCCAGCACAGATACGCAGTATTTT. This gives the protein CASSLAGGASTDTQYF. The whole variable domain, filled in from reference TRBV7-9 and TRBJ2-3, reads DTGVSQNPRHKITKRGQNVTFRCDPISEHNRLYWYRQTLGQGPEFLTYFQNEAQLEKSRLLSDRFSAERPKGSFSTLEIQRTEQGDSAMYLCASSLAGGASTDTQYFGPGTRLTVL.

This clone was observed a single time. Other DNA sequences in the same sample also yield this CDR3. CDR3 sequence: CASSPGTGGETQYF. DNA of the CDR3: TGTGCCAGCAGTCCCGGGACAGGGGGTGAGACCCAGTACTTC. The chain is built from TRBV7-2 and TRBJ2-5; 11 nucleotides agree with TRBD1. Germline CDR1 SGHTA, CDR2 FQGNSA. V shed 6 bases, J shed 5 bases, and the junction held 5 bases outside the gene matches. This CDR3 has 14 amino acids.

This clone was recorded once. V and J are TRBV6-2 or TRBV6-3 and TRBJ1-4; 9 bases match TRBD1. CDR1 is MNHEY and CDR2 is SVGEGT in the germline V gene. CDR3 size: 17 residues. V trimming: 6 bases; J trimming: 7 bases; junction bases outside the gene matches: 15. CDR3 DNA: TGTGCCAGCAGCCCTCTGTCGGACAGGGGAGAACTTGAAAAACTGTTTTTT. The encoded protein is CASSPLSDRGELEKLFF.

The V and J genes are TRBV12-5 and TRBJ2-7; the D gene is possibly TRBD1 (5 bases). CDR1 is LGHNT and CDR2 is FRNRAP in the germline V gene. The CDR3 sequence is 13 residues long. Trimming took off 1 base at V and 7 bases at J, with 11 bases between the two ends. This CDR3 reads CASGLDDRGEQYF. The DNA of the CDR3 is TGTGCTAGTGGTTTGGACGACAGAGGAGAGCAGTACTTC. Together with reference TRBV12-5 and TRBJ2-7, the CDR3 gives the full variable domain: DARVTQTPRHKVTEMGQEVTMRCQPILGHNTVFWYRQTMMQGLELLAYFRNRAPLDDSGMPKDRFSAEMPDATLATLKIQPSEPRDSAVYFCASGLDDRGEQYFGPGTRLTVT.

This clone was recorded a few times. The V call is TRBV19, the J call TRBJ2-5; no firm D call. The CDR3 length is 12 residues. Germline V gene data show CDR1 as LNHDA and CDR2 as SQIVND (reference sequence). Trimming removed 1 base at V and 7 bases at J, with 7 bases between. The CDR3, as DNA: TGTGCCAGTAGTATAGGGGCCGGGACCCAGTACTTC. This translates into CASSIGAGTQYF.

The CDR3 loop is CASSKDSASYEQYF. CDR3 bases: TGTGCCAGCAGCAAAGATAGCGCCTCCTACGAGCAGTACTTC. The chain couples TRBV5-4 to TRBJ2-7; D may be TRBD2 (5 bases). There are 14 residues in the CDR3. V was cut by 4 bases and J by 0 bases, with 11 bases left in between. Germline loops: CDR1 SGHNT, CDR2 YYREEE (reference sequence).